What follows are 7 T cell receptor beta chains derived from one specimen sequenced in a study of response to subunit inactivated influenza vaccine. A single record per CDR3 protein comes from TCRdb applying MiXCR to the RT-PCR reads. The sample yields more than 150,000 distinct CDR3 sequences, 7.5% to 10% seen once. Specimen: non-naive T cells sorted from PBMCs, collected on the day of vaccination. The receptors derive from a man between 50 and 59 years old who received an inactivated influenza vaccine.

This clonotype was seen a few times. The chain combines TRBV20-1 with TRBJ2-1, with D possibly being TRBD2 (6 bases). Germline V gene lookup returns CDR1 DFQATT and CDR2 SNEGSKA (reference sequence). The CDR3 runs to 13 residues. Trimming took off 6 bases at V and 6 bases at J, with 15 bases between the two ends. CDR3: CSAGGGRPNEQFF. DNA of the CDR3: TGCAGTGCGGGGGGAGGACGACCCAATGAGCAGTTCTTC.

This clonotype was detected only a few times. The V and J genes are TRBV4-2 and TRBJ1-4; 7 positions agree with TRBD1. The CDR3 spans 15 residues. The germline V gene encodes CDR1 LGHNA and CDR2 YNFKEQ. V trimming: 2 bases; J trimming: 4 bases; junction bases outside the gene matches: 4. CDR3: CASSQKQGINEKLFF. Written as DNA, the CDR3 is TGTGCCAGCAGCCAAAAACAGGGGATTAATGAAAAACTGTTTTTT.

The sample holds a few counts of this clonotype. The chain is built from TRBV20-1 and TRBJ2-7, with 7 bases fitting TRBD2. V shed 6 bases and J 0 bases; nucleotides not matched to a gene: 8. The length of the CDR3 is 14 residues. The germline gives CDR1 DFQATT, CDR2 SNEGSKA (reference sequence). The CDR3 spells CSAHLGGSSYEQYF. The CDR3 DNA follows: TGCAGTGCCCATCTCGGCGGGAGCTCCTACGAGCAGTACTTC.

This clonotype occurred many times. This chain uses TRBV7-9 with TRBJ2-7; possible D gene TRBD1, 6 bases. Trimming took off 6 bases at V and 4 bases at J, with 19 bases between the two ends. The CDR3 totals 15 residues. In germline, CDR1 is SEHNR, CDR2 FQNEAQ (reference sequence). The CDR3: CASSPTGTLTYEQYF. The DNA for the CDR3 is TGTGCCAGCAGTCCAACCGGGACACTTACTTACGAGCAGTACTTC.

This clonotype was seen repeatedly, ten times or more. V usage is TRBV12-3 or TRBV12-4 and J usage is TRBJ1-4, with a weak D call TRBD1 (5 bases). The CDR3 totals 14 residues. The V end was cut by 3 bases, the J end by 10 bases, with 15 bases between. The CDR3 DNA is TGTGCCAGCAGTTTGCATCAGGGTACGGGAAAACTGTTTTTT. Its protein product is CASSLHQGTGKLFF.

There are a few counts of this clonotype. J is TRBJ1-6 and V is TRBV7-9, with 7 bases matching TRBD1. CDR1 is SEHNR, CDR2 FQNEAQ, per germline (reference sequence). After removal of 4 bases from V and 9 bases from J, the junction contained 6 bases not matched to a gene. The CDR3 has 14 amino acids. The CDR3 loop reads CASSSVDRSSPLHF. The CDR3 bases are TGTGCCAGCAGCTCTGTGGACAGGAGTTCACCCCTCCACTTT.

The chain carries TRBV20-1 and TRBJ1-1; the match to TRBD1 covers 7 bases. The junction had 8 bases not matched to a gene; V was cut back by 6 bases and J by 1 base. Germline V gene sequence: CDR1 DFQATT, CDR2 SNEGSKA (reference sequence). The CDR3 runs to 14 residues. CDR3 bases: TGCAGTGCAAAGCCGGACAGGCGGAACACTGAAGCTTTCTTT. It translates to CSAKPDRRNTEAFF.